This T cell receptor (beta chain) was obtained from a study of blood T cell repertoires in COVID-19. J was trimmed by 3 bases and V by 2 bases; bases with no gene match: 5. The CDR3 extends over 14 amino acids. The germline CDR1 and CDR2 sequences are GTSNPN and SVGIG (reference sequence). Generated by immunoSEQ multiplex PCR, the TCRdb table keeps only in-frame clones and is missing some. The table records about 220,000 clones, approximately 83% of them present only once. This chain links TRBV30 with TRBJ1-1; TRBD1 matches 8 bases. Sequencing used peripheral blood. The TCR originated in a woman in her thirties or forties with active or convalescent COVID-19. The CDR3 DNA sequence: TGTGCCTGGAGTAAGACAGGGGCAGACACTGAAGCTTTCTTT. Residues: CAWSKTGADTEAFF.